Sequencing of this T cell receptor beta chain was carried out in a study of control samples from healthy donors and cancer patients. The CDR3 loop spans 14 amino acids. Trimming left V 3 bases short and J 9 bases short, with 13 bases between. CDR1 is SGHTS and CDR2 is YDEGEE in the germline V gene. Method: immunoSEQ multiplex PCR; TCRdb's copy keeps in-frame clones and lacks some. Here the sample spans fewer than 85,000 clones, 85% to 95% being singletons. This sequence joins TRBV5-8 and TRBJ1-6, with a weak D call TRBD1 (5 bases). The clonotype originates from a woman in her fifties or sixties in good health. Source material: blood. The chain's CDR3 is CASSSRDRASPLHF. The DNA for the CDR3 is TGTGCCAGCAGCTCCCGGGACCGAGCTTCACCCCTCCACTTT.